Shown below are 5 T cell receptor beta chains from a single sample sequenced in a study of blood T cell repertoires in COVID-19. TCRdb's copy holds only in-frame clones and misses some; the assay was immunoSEQ multiplex PCR. Of fewer than 150,000 clones in the sample, 88% were seen once. Sequencing used peripheral blood. The receptors were sampled from a woman between 45 and 65 years old with active or convalescent COVID-19.

This clone has a handful of counts. The rearrangement joins TRBV7-8 to TRBJ2-3; tentative D call: TRBD2 (6 bases). Trimming left V 5 bases short and J 0 bases short, with 12 bases between. This CDR3 has 15 amino acids. Germline assignment: CDR1 SGHVS and CDR2 FQNEAQ. CDR3 nucleotides: TGTGCCAGCAGCCCGGGACTCTTGAGCACAGATACGCAGTATTTT. Its protein product is CASSPGLLSTDTQYF.

This chain joins TRBV7-9 and TRBJ2-3; D unresolved. CDR1 and CDR2 (germline): SEHNR, FQNEAQ (reference sequence). Trimming pared 1 base from V and 10 bases from J, leaving 12 bases between. The CDR3 has 13 residues. The CDR3, as DNA: TGTGCCAGCAGCTTAGTGAGCGCCAGCGCGCAGTATTTT. It encodes CASSLVSASAQYF.

The J gene is TRBJ1-4, the V gene TRBV28; 8 bases are shared with TRBD1. Trimming removed 4 bases from V and 7 bases from J; junction bases left unmatched: 8. This CDR3 comprises 15 residues. Germline V CDR1 and CDR2: MDHEN, SYDVKM. CDR3 in amino acids: CASSSSGGAGEKLFF. CDR3 DNA: TGTGCCAGCAGTTCATCAGGGGGCGCGGGTGAAAAACTGTTTTTT.

V gene TRBV11-1 combines with J gene TRBJ2-2, with 10 bases fitting TRBD1. Germline loops: CDR1 SGHAT, CDR2 FQDESV (reference sequence). V gave up 3 bases and J gave up 4 bases; unmatched junction bases: 5. This CDR3 has 16 amino acids. CDR3 coding DNA: TGTGCCAGCAGCTTCGGACAGGGGGTCGGCACCGGGGAGCTGTTTTTT. Residues: CASSFGQGVGTGELFF.

The chain employs TRBV9 and TRBJ1-1; tentative D call: TRBD1 (6 bases). This CDR3 contains 15 residues. V was shortened by 0 bases and J by 1 base, with 10 bases between the two germline ends. Germline CDR1 is SGDLS and CDR2 is YYNGEE. The CDR3 DNA reads TGTGCCAGCAGCGTAGCAGGGGCAGGGAACACTGAAGCTTTCTTT. The encoded protein is CASSVAGAGNTEAFF.